A single sample is the source of the 16 T cell receptor beta chains below, sequenced in a study of immune evolution from preneoplasia to lung adenocarcinoma. Measured with immunoSEQ multiplex PCR; TCRdb has only the in-frame clones, and not every one. The table has around 20,000 clones, about 79% seen once; the top ten hold around 5.2%. Sequencing was performed on FFPE invasive lung adenocarcinoma tissue. The receptors derive from a person between 55 and 70 years old with lung adenocarcinoma.

This clone was seen a handful of times. Other DNA variants within this sample encode the same CDR3. The rearrangement uses TRBV28 and TRBJ2-7; D is undetermined. Trimming cost V 2 bases and J 2 bases, with 4 bases left between them. CDR3 length: 12 residues. Germline loops: CDR1 MDHEN, CDR2 SYDVKM. CDR3: CASSLGAYEQYF. The CDR3 region has the DNA TGTGCCAGCAGTTTAGGGGCCTACGAGCAGTACTTC.

This clone was found once. This sequence joins TRBV5-1 and TRBJ1-5; the D gene is possibly TRBD1 (5 bases). With 3 bases removed from V and 9 bases from J, the gap between germline ends came to 13 bases. The CDR3 spans 13 residues. Germline V gene data show CDR1 as SGHRS and CDR2 as YFSETQ. The CDR3 region is CASSSDPGGPQHF. DNA for the CDR3: TGCGCCAGCAGCTCCGACCCGGGGGGGCCCCAGCATTTT. Using reference TRBV5-1 and TRBJ1-5 for the parts outside the CDR3, the full variable domain is KAGVTQTPRYLIKTRGQQVTLSCSPISGHRSVSWYQQTPGQGLQFLFEYFSETQRNKGNFPGRFSGRQFSNSRSEMNVSTLELGDSALYLCASSSDPGGPQHFGDGTRLSIL.

This clone was observed a handful of times. The rearrangement uses TRBV6-5 and TRBJ2-6; unclear D gene. The length of the CDR3 is 15 residues. CDR1 is MNHEY and CDR2 is SVGAGI in the germline V gene. V was shortened by 2 bases and J by 1 base, with 6 bases between the two germline ends. The CDR3 region has the DNA TGTGCCAGCAGTTACATCGGTTCTGGGGCCAACGTCCTGACTTTC. Translated: CASSYIGSGANVLTF.

In its sample, this clone is medium-sized. J is TRBJ1-1 and V is TRBV2; 8 bases match TRBD1. The V and J ends lost 3 bases and 7 bases, in that order; junction bases with no gene match: 7. Germline CDR1 is SNHLY and CDR2 is FYNNEI. The CDR3 contains 14 residues. The CDR3 protein is CASSDNRGMSEAFF. The DNA of the CDR3 is TGTGCCAGCAGTGACAACAGGGGGATGAGTGAAGCTTTCTTT.

A word on this clone: A read error may be the cause here, since a much bigger clone is one base away. The V and J genes are TRBV5-4 and TRBJ2-7, with 10 bases lining up with TRBD2. The CDR3 spans 14 residues. Germline V gene lookup returns CDR1 SGHNT and CDR2 YYREEE (reference sequence). V was clipped by 4 bases and J by 0 bases; unmatched bases: 1. CDR3 coding DNA: TGTGCCAGCAGCATAGCGGGAGGCTCCTACGAGCAGTACTTC. Amino acids: CASSIAGGSYEQYF.

This clone was counted a few times. The chain carries TRBV28 and TRBJ1-2, with 12 bases fitting TRBD1. This CDR3 spans 16 amino acids. V was pared by 5 bases and J by 7 bases, with 11 bases of the junction left unmatched. Germline V gives CDR1 MDHEN, CDR2 SYDVKM. CDR3 nucleotide sequence: TGTGCCAGCAGTAACCGGGACAGGGGGCGTAAAGGTGGCTACACCTTC. This codes for CASSNRDRGRKGGYTF.

This sequence joins TRBV12-5 and TRBJ1-1, with 7 bases lining up with TRBD1. After removal of 5 bases from V and 4 bases from J, the junction contained 13 bases not matched to a gene. Germline V lookup: CDR1 LGHNT, CDR2 FRNRAP. The CDR3 is 16 amino acids. In nucleotides, the CDR3 is TGTGCTAGTGGTCCCCCGACAGGGACTACTACCACTGAAGCTTTCTTT. The encoded protein is CASGPPTGTTTTEAFF.

Worth noting for this clone: The germline gene is not matched at one end of the junction; a read error may be the cause. The J gene is TRBJ1-1, the V gene TRBV2, with a weak D call TRBD1 (6 bases). CDR1 and CDR2 (germline): SNHLY, FYNNEI. CDR3 length: 14 residues. The CDR3 nucleotides are TGTGCTAGCAGTGAGCAACAGGGACGCCCCGCAGCTTTCTTT. It yields the protein CASSEQQGRPAAFF.

This clone is labeled as medium-sized. The J gene is TRBJ1-5, the V gene TRBV30; no firm D call. This CDR3 is 15 amino acids long. V was pared by 2 bases and J by 0 bases, with 11 bases between. Germline V lookup: CDR1 GTSNPN, CDR2 SVGIG (reference sequence). The CDR3 spells CAWSRRPSSNQPQHF. DNA of the CDR3: TGTGCCTGGAGTCGTCGACCGTCTAGCAATCAGCCCCAGCATTTT.

The chain is built from TRBV7-9 and TRBJ2-3; the D gene is possibly TRBD2 (7 bases). The length of the CDR3 is 15 residues. Germline V gene sequence: CDR1 SEHNR, CDR2 FQNEAQ (reference sequence). Trimming pared 5 bases from V and 3 bases from J, leaving 15 bases between. The CDR3 protein is CASSARGGRTDTQYF. The CDR3 DNA follows: TGTGCCAGCAGCGCTAGGGGGGGCCGAACAGATACGCAGTATTTT.

The V and J genes are TRBV7-2 and TRBJ2-5, with D unclear. The CDR3 extends over 13 amino acids. The germline V gene has CDR1 SGHTA and CDR2 FQGNSA. Trimming removed 2 bases at V and 5 bases at J, with 9 bases between. In DNA form, the CDR3 reads TGTGCCAGCAGCTTAAGTTTTGACGAGACCCAGTACTTC. Translation gives CASSLSFDETQYF.

V gene TRBV27 combines with J gene TRBJ2-3; 9 positions match TRBD2. CDR3 length: 16 residues. Germline V gives CDR1 MNHEY, CDR2 SMNVEV (reference sequence). J gave up 5 bases and V 3 bases, and 9 bases lay outside the gene matches. DNA of the CDR3: TGTGCCAGCAGTTTGCGGCGGGAGGGCCTCGAAGATACGCAGTATTTT. It yields the protein CASSLRREGLEDTQYF.

Only a few counts were recorded for this clone. V is TRBV7-8 and J is TRBJ1-1; D not certain. The CDR3 totals 16 residues. Germline V gives CDR1 SGHVS, CDR2 FQNEAQ. The V gene lost 4 bases and the J gene lost 5 bases, with 20 bases spanning the gap. DNA of the CDR3: TGTGCCAGCAGCTCCCACACGACCGATTTGAGGACTGAAGCTTTCTTT. Translated, it gives CASSSHTTDLRTEAFF.

This clone is termed medium-sized. CDR3 coding DNA: TGTGCCAGCAGCTTAGATCGGAGACATTCCTACGAGCAGTACTTC. This gives the protein CASSLDRRHSYEQYF. The gene calls are TRBV11-2 and TRBJ2-7; no firm D call. The CDR3 has 15 residues. Per the germline V gene, CDR1 is SGHAT and CDR2 is FQNNGV. The germline V and J ends were trimmed by 0 bases and 1 base, with 10 bases remaining between them.

V gene TRBV5-1 combines with J gene TRBJ2-1, with 9 bases that match TRBD2. CDR3 length: 16 residues. Germline CDR1 SGHRS, CDR2 YFSETQ. V lost 4 bases, J lost 0 bases, and 5 bases stayed unmatched. This CDR3 is CASSALAGVSYNEQFF. The CDR3 bases are TGCGCCAGCAGCGCCTTAGCGGGGGTCTCCTACAATGAGCAGTTCTTC.

The chain has TRBV4-3 and TRBJ1-2, with TRBD1 as a possible D gene (6 bases). The V end was cut by 0 bases, the J end by 0 bases, with 11 bases between. This CDR3 has 16 residues. In germline, CDR1 is LGHNA, CDR2 YSLEER. The CDR3 loop is CASSQDRQVPNYGYTF. In nucleotides, the CDR3 is TGCGCCAGCAGCCAAGATCGACAGGTACCTAACTATGGCTACACCTTC.